This T cell receptor (beta chain) was sequenced for a study of blood T cell repertoires in COVID-19. At the level of the study: From the United States, Italy and Spain came samples of acute and convalescent COVID-19.

In the case of this clone: Additional DNA sequences in this sample encode the identical CDR3.

Here immunoSEQ multiplex PCR was the method, and the copy in TCRdb shows in-frame clones only, minus some. The repertoire includes more than 150,000 clones, roughly four fifths of them detected once, and 12% sits in the top ten. Seattle patients were enrolled during active infection and followed longitudinally. The V gene's germline CDR1 is SGHRS and CDR2 YFSETQ. The V end lost 0 bases, the J end lost 0 bases, and 7 bases lay between the germline ends. The CDR3 totals 15 residues. The chain couples TRBV5-1 to TRBJ2-1, with D possibly being TRBD2 (6 bases). Sequencing was performed on peripheral blood. This TCR derives from a woman at least 80 years old with COVID-19, enrolled during active disease. CDR3 sequence reads: CASSLAGSSYNEQFF. DNA of the CDR3: TGCGCCAGCAGCTTGGCCGGGAGCTCCTACAATGAGCAGTTCTTC.